This T cell receptor beta chain was sequenced for a study of immune evolution from preneoplasia to lung adenocarcinoma. Data came from immunoSEQ multiplex PCR; TCRdb stores just in-frame clones and leaves some out. This table holds some 4,700 clones, more than 65% found once. Trimming took off 8 bases at V and 9 bases at J, with 23 bases between the two ends. This CDR3 spans 15 amino acids. CDR1 is SGHTA and CDR2 is FQGTGA in the germline V gene. The sequence came from a person aged 55-85 years with lung adenocarcinoma. Specimen: FFPE adjacent normal lung tissue. This rearrangement joins TRBV7-3 to TRBJ1-5, with D tentatively TRBD1 (6 bases). In nucleotides, the CDR3 is TGTGCCAGCGATCTGCGAGAGGGGTCGGGGGCGCCCCAGCATTTT. This encodes CASDLREGSGAPQHF. Full variable domain (missing parts from reference TRBV7-3 and TRBJ1-5): GAGVSQTPSNKVTEKGKYVELRCDPISGHTALYWYRQSLGQGPEFLIYFQGTGAADDSGLPNDRFFAVRPEGSVSTLKIQRTERGDSAVYLCASDLREGSGAPQHFGDGTRLSIL.